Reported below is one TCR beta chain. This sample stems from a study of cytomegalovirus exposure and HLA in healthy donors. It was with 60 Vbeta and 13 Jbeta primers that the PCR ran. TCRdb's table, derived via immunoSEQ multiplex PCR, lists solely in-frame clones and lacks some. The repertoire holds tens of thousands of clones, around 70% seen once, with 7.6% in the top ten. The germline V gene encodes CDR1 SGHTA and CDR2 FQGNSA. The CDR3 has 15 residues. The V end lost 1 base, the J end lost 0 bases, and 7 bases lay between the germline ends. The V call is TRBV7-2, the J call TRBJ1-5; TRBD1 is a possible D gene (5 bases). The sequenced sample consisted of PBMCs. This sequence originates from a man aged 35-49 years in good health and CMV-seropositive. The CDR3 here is CASSLDGASNQPQHF. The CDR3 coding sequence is TGTGCCAGCAGCTTAGATGGGGCTAGCAATCAGCCCCAGCATTTT. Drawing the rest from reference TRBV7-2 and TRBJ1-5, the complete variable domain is GAGVSQSPSNKVTEKGKDVELRCDPISGHTALYWYRQSLGQGLEFLIYFQGNSAPDKSGLPSDRFSAERTGGSVSTLTIQRTQQEDSAVYLCASSLDGASNQPQHFGDGTRLSIL.